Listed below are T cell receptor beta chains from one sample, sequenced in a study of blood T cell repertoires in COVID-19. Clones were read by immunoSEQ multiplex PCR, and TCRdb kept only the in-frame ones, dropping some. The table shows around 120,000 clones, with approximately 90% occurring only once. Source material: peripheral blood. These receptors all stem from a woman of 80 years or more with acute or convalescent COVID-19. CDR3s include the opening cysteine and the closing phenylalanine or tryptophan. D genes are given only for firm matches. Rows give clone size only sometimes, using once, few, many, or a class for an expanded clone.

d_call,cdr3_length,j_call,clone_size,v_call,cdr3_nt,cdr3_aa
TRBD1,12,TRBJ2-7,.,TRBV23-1,TGCGCCAGAAAACAGGGGGCCTACGAGCAGTACTTC,CARKQGAYEQYF
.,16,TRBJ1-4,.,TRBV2,TGTGCCAGCAGTGACGTAGTCCGCCGGAGTAATGAAAAACTGTTTTTT,CASSDVVRRSNEKLFF
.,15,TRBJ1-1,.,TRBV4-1,TGCGCCAGCAGCCAACTCGAACAGCCATACACTGAAGCTTTCTTT,CASSQLEQPYTEAFF
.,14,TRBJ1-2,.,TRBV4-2,TGTGCCAGCAGCCAAGATCCTACAGGGAATGGCTACACCTTC,CASSQDPTGNGYTF
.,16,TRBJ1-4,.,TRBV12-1,TGTGCCAGCCGAGTACTAGACAGGGGGCAAGATGAAAAACTGTTTTTT,CASRVLDRGQDEKLFF
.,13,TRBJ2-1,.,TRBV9,TGTGCCAGCAGCCTCCGGCCGGTCGGGGAGCAGTTCTTC,CASSLRPVGEQFF
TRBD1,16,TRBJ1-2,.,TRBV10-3,TGTGCCACTCGCGGGACAGGGGGGCCCTCTAACTATGGCTACACCTTC,CATRGTGGPSNYGYTF
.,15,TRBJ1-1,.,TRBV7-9,TGTGCCAGCAGCCAACAGGGCAATGGGAACACTGAAGCTTTCTTT,CASSQQGNGNTEAFF
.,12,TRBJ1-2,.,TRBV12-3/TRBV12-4,TGTGCCAGCAGTACCAACAGGGCCGGCTACACCTTC,CASSTNRAGYTF
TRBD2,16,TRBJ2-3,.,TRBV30,TGTGCCTGGAGTAGAGGACTAGCGGGGCGGGTAGATACGCAGTATTTT,CAWSRGLAGRVDTQYF
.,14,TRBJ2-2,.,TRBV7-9,TGTGCCAGCAGCTTAACCAGGCAGCACGGGGAGCTGTTTTTT,CASSLTRQHGELFF
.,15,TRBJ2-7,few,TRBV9,TGTGCCAGCAGTGTCGACAGGACCCAGGGCTACGAGCAGTACTTC,CASSVDRTQGYEQYF
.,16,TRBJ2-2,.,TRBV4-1,TGCGCCAGCAGCCAAGATAATACCTTAGTTACCGGGGAGCTGTTTTTT,CASSQDNTLVTGELFF
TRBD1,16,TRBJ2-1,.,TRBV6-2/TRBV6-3,TGTGCCAGCAGCCGGACAGGGGCAGGCTCCTACAATGAGCAGTTCTTC,CASSRTGAGSYNEQFF
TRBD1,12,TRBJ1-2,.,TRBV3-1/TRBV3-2,TGTGCCAGCAGCGCGGACAGGGGTGGCTACACCTTC,CASSADRGGYTF
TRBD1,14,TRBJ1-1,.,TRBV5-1,TGCGCCAGCAGGGAACCGGGACAGGGTCTACATGCTTTCTTT,CASREPGQGLHAFF
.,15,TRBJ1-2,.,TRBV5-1,TGCGCCAGCAGCTTGGAAGGGAGAGGAGCCTATGGCTACACCTTC,CASSLEGRGAYGYTF
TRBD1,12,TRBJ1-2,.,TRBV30,TGTGCCTGGTCCCGGACAGGGGCTGGCTACACCTTC,CAWSRTGAGYTF
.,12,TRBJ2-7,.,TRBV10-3,TGTGCCACCCGTGGTGGCGGGTACGAGCAGTACTTC,CATRGGGYEQYF
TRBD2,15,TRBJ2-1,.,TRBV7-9,TGTGCCAGCAGCTGGAGCGGGGGGGCCTACAATGAGCAGTTCTTC,CASSWSGGAYNEQFF
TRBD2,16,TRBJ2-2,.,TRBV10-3,TGTGCCATCAGTGCCGGCCGGGGGGGGAACACCGGGGAGCTGTTTTTT,CAISAGRGGNTGELFF
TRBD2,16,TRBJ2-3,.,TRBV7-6,TGTGCCAGCAGCTTATTTCCTAGCGGGACCACAGATACGCAGTATTTT,CASSLFPSGTTDTQYF
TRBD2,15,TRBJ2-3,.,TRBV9,TGTGCCAGCAGCTTAGCGGGGGGACCCACAGATACGCAGTATTTT,CASSLAGGPTDTQYF
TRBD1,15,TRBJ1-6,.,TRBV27,TGTGCCAGCAGTTTATGGGACAGCTATAATTCACCCCTCCACTTT,CASSLWDSYNSPLHF
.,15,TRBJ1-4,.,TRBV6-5,TGTGCCAGCAGTTACGGGCTCGCCACTAATGAAAAACTGTTTTTT,CASSYGLATNEKLFF
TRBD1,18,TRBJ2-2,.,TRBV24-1,TGTGCCACCAGTGATTCAACCGGGACAGGGGTAAACACCGGGGAGCTGTTTTTT,CATSDSTGTGVNTGELFF
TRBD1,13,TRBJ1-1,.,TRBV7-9,TGTGCCAGCAGCTCCAGACAGGGCATTGAAGCTTTCTTT,CASSSRQGIEAFF
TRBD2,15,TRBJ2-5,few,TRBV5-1,TGCGCCAGCGGGTGGACTAGCGGGGGGTCGGAGACCCAGTACTTC,CASGWTSGGSETQYF
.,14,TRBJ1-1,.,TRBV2,TGTGCCAGCAGATTACAGGCGGTTGGTACTGAAGCTTTCTTT,CASRLQAVGTEAFF
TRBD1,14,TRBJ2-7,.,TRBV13,TGTGCCAGCAGCTCCTACTGGACAGGGGCTCAGCAGTACTTC,CASSSYWTGAQQYF
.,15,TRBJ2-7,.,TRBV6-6,TGTGCCAGCAATTGGGATCGACAGACCCCCTACGAGCAGTACTTC,CASNWDRQTPYEQYF
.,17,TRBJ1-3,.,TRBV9,TGTGCCAGCAGCGTTTTCGACAGGCCTAGCTCTGGAAACACCATATATTTT,CASSVFDRPSSGNTIYF
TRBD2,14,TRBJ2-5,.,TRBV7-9,TGTGCCAGCAGCCCCCGGCGGGGGGGGGAGACCCAGTACTTC,CASSPRRGGETQYF
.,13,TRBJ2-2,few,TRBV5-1,TGCGCCAGCAAGCCCGAGAACACCGGGGAGCTGTTTTTT,CASKPENTGELFF
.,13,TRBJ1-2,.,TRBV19,TGTGCCAGTAGTGGTGCCTCGGGGTATGGCTACACCTTC,CASSGASGYGYTF
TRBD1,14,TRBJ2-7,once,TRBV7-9,TGTGCCAGCAGCGCGACAGGGGGCGTCTACGAGCAGTACTTC,CASSATGGVYEQYF
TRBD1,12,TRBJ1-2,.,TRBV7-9,TGTGCCAGCAGCCCAGGGACAGGGGGCTACACCTTC,CASSPGTGGYTF
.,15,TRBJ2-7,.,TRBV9,TGTGCCAGCAGCACCTCGGGGCAGGGAGGCTACGAGCAGTACTTC,CASSTSGQGGYEQYF
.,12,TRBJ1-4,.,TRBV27,TGTGCCAGCAGTGAGAAAATGAAGAAACTGTTTTTT,CASSEKMKKLFF
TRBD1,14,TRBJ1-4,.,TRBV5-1,TGCGCCAGCAGCTCGGGGACAGTTAATGAAAAACTGTTTTTT,CASSSGTVNEKLFF
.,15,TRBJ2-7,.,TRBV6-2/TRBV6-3,TGTGCCAGCAGATACCTGGGGCAGGGCAGCGACGAGCAGTACTTC,CASRYLGQGSDEQYF
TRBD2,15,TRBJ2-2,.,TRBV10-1,TGCGCCAGCAGCGCTCCGGGACTAGGGGCCGGGGAGCTGTTTTTT,CASSAPGLGAGELFF
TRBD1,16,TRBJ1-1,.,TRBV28,TGTGCCAGCAGTTTATGGACAGGGAATTTGAACACTGAAGCTTTCTTT,CASSLWTGNLNTEAFF
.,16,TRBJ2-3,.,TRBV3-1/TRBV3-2,TGTGCCAGCAGCCAAGTTACCCTGGCCAGCACAGATACGCAGTATTTT,CASSQVTLASTDTQYF
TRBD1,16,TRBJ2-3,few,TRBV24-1,TGTGCCACCAGTGATCCCGGACAGGGTGGCACAGATACGCAGTATTTT,CATSDPGQGGTDTQYF